Described below is a single T cell receptor beta chain sequence and its context. Its antigen remains unknown. With 4 bases clipped from V and 2 bases from J, the junction kept 6 bases outside the gene matches. The CDR3 is made up of 14 amino acids. CDR1 is SGDLS, CDR2 YYNGEE, per germline. These data originate in a study of T cell responses to AZD1222 COVID-19 vaccine. Study details: Timing groups of about 4 and about 12 weeks for second doses were pooled. General observations from the study: Reportedly, close to half of spike-specific TCRs are directed against unmutated variant regions. A mostly white British donor set with more females was recruited, and clonal diversity was possibly underestimated.

The repertoire was sequenced with immunoSEQ multiplex PCR; TCRdb's copy has only in-frame clones and lacks some. Altogether 73,000 or so clones are present, 82% being singletons, with the ten largest covering 5.4%. The chain employs TRBV9 and TRBJ2-7, with TRBD2 identical over 7 bases. This clonotype was sampled from an adult in good health. This material consisted of peripheral blood, taken on day 0 of AZD1222 vaccination. The CDR3 nucleotides read TGTGCCAGCAGCACCCGGGGAGGGGCCTACGAGCAGTACTTC. Amino acid sequence: CASSTRGGAYEQYF. Variable domain in full (rest from reference TRBV9 and TRBJ2-7): DSGVTQTPKHLITATGQRVTLRCSPRSGDLSVYWYQQSLDQGLQFLIQYYNGEERAKGNILERFSAQQFPDLHSELNLSSLELGDSALYFCASSTRGGAYEQYFGPGTRLTVT.